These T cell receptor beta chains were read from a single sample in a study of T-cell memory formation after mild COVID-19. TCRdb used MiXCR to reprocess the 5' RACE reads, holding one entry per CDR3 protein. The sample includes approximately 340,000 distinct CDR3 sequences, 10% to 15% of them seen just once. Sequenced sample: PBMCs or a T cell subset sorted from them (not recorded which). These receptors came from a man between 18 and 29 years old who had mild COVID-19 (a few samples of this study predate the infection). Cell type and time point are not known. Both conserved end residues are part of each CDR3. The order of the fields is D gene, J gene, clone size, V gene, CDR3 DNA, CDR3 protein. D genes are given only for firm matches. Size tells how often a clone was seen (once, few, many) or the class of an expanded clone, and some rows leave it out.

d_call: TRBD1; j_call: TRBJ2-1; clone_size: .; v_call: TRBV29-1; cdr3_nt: TGCAGCGACAGCCGACAGGGGGAATGGGAGCAGTTCTTC; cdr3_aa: CSDSRQGEWEQFF
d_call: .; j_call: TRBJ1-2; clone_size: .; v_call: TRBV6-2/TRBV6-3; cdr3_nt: TGTGCCAGCTCAAAGCCCCGGACGGACCTTTATGGCTACACCTTC; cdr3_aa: CASSKPRTDLYGYTF
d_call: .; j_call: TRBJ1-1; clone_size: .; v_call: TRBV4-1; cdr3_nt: TGCGCCAGCAGCCAAGGGGCTGGGACCTTCTTT; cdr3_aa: CASSQGAGTFF
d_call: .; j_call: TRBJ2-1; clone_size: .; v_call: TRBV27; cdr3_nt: TGTGCCAGCAGTAAATGGGTGTCTCGGCTAGGGGGTCAAGAGCAGTTCTTC; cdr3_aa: CASSKWVSRLGGQEQFF
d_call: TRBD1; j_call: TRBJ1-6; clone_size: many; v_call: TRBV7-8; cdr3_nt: TGTGCCAGCAGCTACGGACAGGTGGATAATTCACCCCTCCACTTT; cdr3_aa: CASSYGQVDNSPLHF
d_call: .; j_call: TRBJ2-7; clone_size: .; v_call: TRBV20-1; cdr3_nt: TGCAGTGCTAGAGCTCCTTCTTTCTACGAGCAGTACTTC; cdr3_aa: CSARAPSFYEQYF
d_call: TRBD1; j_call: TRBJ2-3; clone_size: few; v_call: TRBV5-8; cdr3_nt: TGTGCCAGCAGCTTGGTGGCCACAGGGGCCAGCACAGATACGCAGTATTTT; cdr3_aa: CASSLVATGASTDTQYF
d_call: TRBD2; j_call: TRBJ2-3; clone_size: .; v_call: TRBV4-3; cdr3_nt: TGCGCCAGCAGCCTGTTCGCTACTAGCGGGGGTACAGATACGCAGTATTTT; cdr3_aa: CASSLFATSGGTDTQYF
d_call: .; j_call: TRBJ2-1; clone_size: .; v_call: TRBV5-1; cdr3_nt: TGCGCCAGCAGCTTACCACTCTACAATGAGCAGTTCTTC; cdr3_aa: CASSLPLYNEQFF
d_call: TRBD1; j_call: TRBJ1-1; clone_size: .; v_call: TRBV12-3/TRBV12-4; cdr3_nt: TGTGCCAGCGCCCTTGGACAGGGCGAAGCTTTCTTT; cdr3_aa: CASALGQGEAFF
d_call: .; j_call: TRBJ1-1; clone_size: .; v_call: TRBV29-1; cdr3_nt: TGCAGCGTTGCAGGGGTGGGAACTGAAGCTTTCTTT; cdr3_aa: CSVAGVGTEAFF
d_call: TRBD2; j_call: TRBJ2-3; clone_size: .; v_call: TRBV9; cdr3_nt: TGTGCCAGCAGCGAGGGGATAGCGGGGCTCGTAGATACGCAGTATTTT; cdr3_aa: CASSEGIAGLVDTQYF
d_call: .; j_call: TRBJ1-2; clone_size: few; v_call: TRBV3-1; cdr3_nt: TGTGCCAGCAGCCAAGATGGCGGTTTTTATGGCTACACCTTC; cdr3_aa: CASSQDGGFYGYTF
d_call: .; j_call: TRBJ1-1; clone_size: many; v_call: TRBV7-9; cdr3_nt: TGTGCCAGCAGCTTCGGCCAGTACACTGAAGCTTTCTTT; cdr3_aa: CASSFGQYTEAFF
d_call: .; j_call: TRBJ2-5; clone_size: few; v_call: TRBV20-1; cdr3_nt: TGCAGTGCTAGAGACCCGCTTACAGGCCGGGAGACCCAGTACTTC; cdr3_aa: CSARDPLTGRETQYF
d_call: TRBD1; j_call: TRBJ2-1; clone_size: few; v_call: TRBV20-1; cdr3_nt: TGCAGTGCTGCCCCACGGACAGGGGGTTGGGTTGACAATGAGCAGTTCTTC; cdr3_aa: CSAAPRTGGWVDNEQFF
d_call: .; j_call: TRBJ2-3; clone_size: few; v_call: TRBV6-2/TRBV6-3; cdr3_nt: TGTGCCAGCACCACCGGACAGCGAAGCACAGATACGCAGTATTTT; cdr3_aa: CASTTGQRSTDTQYF
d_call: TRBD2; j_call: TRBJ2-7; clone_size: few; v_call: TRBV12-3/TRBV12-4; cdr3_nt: TGTGCCAGCAGGCTGACTAGCGGGAGTTACGAGCAGTACTTC; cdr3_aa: CASRLTSGSYEQYF
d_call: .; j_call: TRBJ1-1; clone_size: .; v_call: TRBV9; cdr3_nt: TGTGCCAGCAGCGTAGGAGTAGCCATGAACACTGAAGCTTTCTTT; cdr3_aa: CASSVGVAMNTEAFF
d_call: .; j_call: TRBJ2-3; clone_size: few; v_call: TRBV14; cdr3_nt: TGTGCCAGCAGCCTCCAACCCTCCTGGGGAGATACGCAGTATTTT; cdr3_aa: CASSLQPSWGDTQYF
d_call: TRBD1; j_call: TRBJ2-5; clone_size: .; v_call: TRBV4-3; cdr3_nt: TGCGCCAGCAGCCAAGATGGAGGACAGGTCGGGGAGACCCAGTACTTC; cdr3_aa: CASSQDGGQVGETQYF
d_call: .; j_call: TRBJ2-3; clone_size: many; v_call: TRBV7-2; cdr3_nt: TGTGCCAGCAGCTTATCACTAGCCACAGATACGCAGTATTTT; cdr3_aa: CASSLSLATDTQYF
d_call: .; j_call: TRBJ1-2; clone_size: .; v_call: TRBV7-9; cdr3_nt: TGTGCCAGCAGCCCACCCCTCCCAAGGTCCAACTATGGCTACACCTTC; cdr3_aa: CASSPPLPRSNYGYTF
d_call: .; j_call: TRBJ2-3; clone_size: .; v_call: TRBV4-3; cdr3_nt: TGCGCCAGCAGCCAGGAGACTTCCGGGGTTTCCACAGATACGCAGTATTTT; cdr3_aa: CASSQETSGVSTDTQYF
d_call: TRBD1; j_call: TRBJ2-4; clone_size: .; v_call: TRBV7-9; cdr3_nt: TGTGCCAGCAGCCCTCCGACAGGGTCAGCCAAAAACATTCAGTACTTC; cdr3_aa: CASSPPTGSAKNIQYF
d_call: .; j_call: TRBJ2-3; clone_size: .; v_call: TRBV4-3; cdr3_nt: TGCGCCAGCAGCCAAAGGAGTCCGGTAGATACGCAGTATTTT; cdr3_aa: CASSQRSPVDTQYF
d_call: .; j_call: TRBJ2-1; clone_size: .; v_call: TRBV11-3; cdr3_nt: TGTGCCAGCAGCCCAGCTCTCGGCGGGTACAATGAGCAGTTCTTC; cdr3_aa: CASSPALGGYNEQFF
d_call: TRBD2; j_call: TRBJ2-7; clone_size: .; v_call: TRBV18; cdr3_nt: TGTGCCAGCTCAGCGTCTAGCGGGGGGATTAAGGAGCAGTACTTC; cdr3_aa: CASSASSGGIKEQYF
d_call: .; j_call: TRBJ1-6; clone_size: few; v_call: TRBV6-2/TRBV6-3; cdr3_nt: TGTGCCAGCAAAGAGGACAGTCATAATTCACCCCTCCACTTT; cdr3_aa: CASKEDSHNSPLHF